The 16 T cell receptor beta chains listed next were all sequenced from one sample in a study of CD8 T cells in ankylosing spondylitis. TCRdb processed the 5' RACE reads anew with MiXCR; each CDR3 protein has one entry. The table records 150,000 to 200,000 distinct CDR3 sequences, roughly 12% of them present only once. The sample comprised blood, either unsorted or a sorted T cell fraction (not recorded which). These receptor sequences come from a male donor with ankylosing spondylitis or in good health (not recorded which).

This clonotype has at least ten counts. The chain employs TRBV11-2 and TRBJ1-1; weak D call: TRBD1 (6 bases). The germline V gene encodes CDR1 SGHAT and CDR2 FQNNGV. Trimming removed 5 bases from V and 1 base from J, with 11 bases in between. The CDR3 has 14 residues. DNA of the CDR3: TGTGCCAGCAGCGGGGCGGACAGGAACACTGAAGCTTTCTTT. This translates into CASSGADRNTEAFF. Full variable domain (remainder filled in from reference TRBV11-2 and TRBJ1-1): EAGVAQSPRYKIIEKRQSVAFWCNPISGHATLYWYQQILGQGPKLLIQFQNNGVVDDSQLPKDRFSAERLKGVDSTLKIQPAKLEDSAVYLCASSGADRNTEAFFGQGTRLTVV.

In this sample, this clonotype turned up many times. The chain is built from TRBV3-1 and TRBJ2-5; D is undetermined. The ends were cut back, 4 bases at V and 0 bases at J, with 9 bases in the middle. CDR1 is LGHDT, CDR2 YNNKEL, per germline (reference sequence). This CDR3 is 14 amino acids long. The CDR3 DNA reads TGTGCCAGCAGCCGCGACTCGTACCAAGAGACCCAGTACTTC. Its protein is CASSRDSYQETQYF.

This sequence joins TRBV5-1 and TRBJ2-7, with D perhaps TRBD2 (5 bases). The CDR3 sequence is 13 residues long. Germline V lookup: CDR1 SGHRS, CDR2 YFSETQ. V was cut by 4 bases and J by 9 bases, with 17 bases left in between. The CDR3 region is CASSPSLYEGQYF. CDR3 in DNA: TGCGCCAGCAGCCCGTCCCTGTACGAGGGGCAGTACTTC.

In its sample, this clonotype was seen a few times. The genes are TRBV19 and TRBJ2-3; 9 positions match TRBD1. Trimming cost V 11 bases and J 4 bases; bases outside gene matches: 4. Germline values: CDR1 LNHDA, CDR2 SQIVND (reference sequence). The CDR3 is 12 amino acids. The CDR3 loop reads CAVGQGADTQYF. The CDR3 DNA follows: TGTGCCGTGGGACAGGGAGCAGATACGCAGTATTTT.

This clonotype was seen repeatedly, ten times or more. V usage is TRBV6-5 and J usage is TRBJ1-5; maybe TRBD1 (6 bases). Trimming took 2 bases from V and 5 from J, leaving 13 bases between them. Germline loops: CDR1 MNHEY, CDR2 SVGAGI. CDR3 length equals 15 residues. The DNA of the CDR3 is TGTGCCAGCAGTTACCTGGCAGGGGAGGATCAGCCCCAGCATTTT. It yields the protein CASSYLAGEDQPQHF.

A few counts support this clonotype. The chain combines TRBV6-1 with TRBJ2-3, with TRBD2 identical over 9 bases. This CDR3 is built from 16 residues. Looked up from germline, CDR1 is MNHNS and CDR2 is SASEGT. V shed 4 bases and J 6 bases; nucleotides not matched to a gene: 11. CDR3 nucleotides: TGTGCCAGCAGTGGTTTTGGCGGGGGGGCCACGGATACGCAGTATTTT. Encoded protein: CASSGFGGGATDTQYF.

The V gene is TRBV29-1, the J gene TRBJ2-1; 11 positions match TRBD2. This CDR3 has 18 amino acids. Per germline, CDR1 SQVTM and CDR2 ANQGSEA. Trimming removed 0 bases from V and 4 bases from J; junction bases left unmatched: 11. The CDR3 nucleotides read TGCAGCGTTGAAGACGATCCACTACTAGCGGGAGAGTACAATGAGCAGTTCTTC. Translating gives CSVEDDPLLAGEYNEQFF.

This chain joins TRBV12-3 or TRBV12-4 and TRBJ1-5, with a weak D call TRBD1 (5 bases). This CDR3 is 16 amino acids long. Trimming took 1 base from V and 0 from J, leaving 10 bases between them. The CDR3 nucleotides read TGTGCCAGCAGTTTAGGGGGGATTTATAGCAATCAGCCCCAGCATTTT. Translation gives CASSLGGIYSNQPQHF.

This clonotype was recorded a few times. The CDR3 reads CSVDASGQGDTGELFF. The CDR3 DNA sequence: TGCAGCGTTGACGCCTCAGGGCAGGGGGACACCGGGGAGCTGTTTTTT. The chain couples TRBV29-1 to TRBJ2-2, with 7 bases aligning to TRBD1. CDR1 is SQVTM and CDR2 is ANQGSEA in the germline V gene. V shed 3 bases and J 3 bases; nucleotides not matched to a gene: 10. This CDR3 contains 16 residues.

This chain uses TRBV5-6 with TRBJ2-1, with TRBD2 identical over 8 bases. There are 16 residues in the CDR3. Germline V gene data show CDR1 as SGHDT and CDR2 as YYEEEE. V trimming: 4 bases; J trimming: 4 bases; junction bases outside the gene matches: 10. CDR3: CASSLSERGLYNEQFF. For the CDR3, the DNA is TGTGCCAGCAGCCTATCGGAGCGGGGGTTGTACAATGAGCAGTTCTTC.

This chain uses TRBV7-7 with TRBJ2-7; 10 positions match TRBD2. The CDR3 runs 16 residues. Germline CDR1 is SSHAT and CDR2 is FNYEAQ (reference sequence). V trimming: 5 bases; J trimming: 0 bases; junction bases outside the gene matches: 7. CDR3 DNA: TGTGCCAGCAGCCCCGGACTAGCGGAGAGCTCCTACGAGCAGTACTTC. As protein: CASSPGLAESSYEQYF.

This clonotype appeared a few times. The chain couples TRBV3-1 to TRBJ2-1, with 7 bases that match TRBD2. This CDR3 comprises 15 residues. CDR1 LGHDT and CDR2 YNNKEL come from the germline V gene (reference sequence). V was pared by 2 bases and J by 3 bases, with 4 bases of the junction left unmatched. In DNA, the CDR3 is TGTGCCAGCAGCCAACGACTAGCTAGCTACAATGAGCAGTTCTTC. Its translation is CASSQRLASYNEQFF.

This chain joins TRBV7-8 and TRBJ2-5; D is unresolved. Trimming shortened V by 5 bases and J by 4 bases, and 14 bases separated the two germline ends. This CDR3 has 14 residues. CDR1 and CDR2 (germline): SGHVS, FQNEAQ. The CDR3, as DNA: TGTGCCAGCAGCCTCAGTCTTACACTAGAGACCCAGTACTTC. Its translation: CASSLSLTLETQYF.

The V and J genes are TRBV14 and TRBJ2-1; D is ambiguous. Between the trimmed V and J ends, which lost 4 bases and 7 bases, there was a span of 11 bases. CDR3 length: 13 amino acids. Per germline, CDR1 SGHDN and CDR2 FVKESK. The CDR3 spells CASSPLMSNEQFF. The DNA of the CDR3 is TGTGCCAGCAGCCCCCTTATGTCGAATGAGCAGTTCTTC. Looking up the rest from reference TRBV14 and TRBJ2-1 gives the full variable domain: EAGVTQFPSHSVIEKGQTVTLRCDPISGHDNLYWYRRVMGKEIKFLLHFVKESKQDESGMPNNRFLAERTGGTYSTLKVQPAELEDSGVYFCASSPLMSNEQFFGPGTRLTVL.

The V and J genes are TRBV25-1 and TRBJ1-2; D gene unclear. The germline gives CDR1 MGHDK, CDR2 SYGVNS. The CDR3 is made up of 12 amino acids. The ends were cut back, 6 bases at V and 1 base at J, with 6 bases in the middle. CDR3 residues: CASRGSNYGYTF. As DNA, the CDR3 is TGTGCCAGCAGGGGAAGTAACTATGGCTACACCTTC.

The chain combines TRBV4-1 with TRBJ2-7; no reliable D call. V lost 4 bases and J 0 bases, leaving 13 bases between the germline ends. Germline values: CDR1 MGHRA, CDR2 YSYEKL. CDR3 length: 15 residues. The CDR3 loop reads CASSPNELSSYEQYF. CDR3 DNA sequence: TGCGCCAGCAGCCCAAACGAACTCAGCTCCTACGAGCAGTACTTC.